This T cell receptor beta chain was sequenced during a study of T cell changes during pregnancy in multiple sclerosis. V trimming: 3 bases; J trimming: 4 bases; junction bases outside the gene matches: 10. Germline assignment: CDR1 LNHDA and CDR2 SQIVND (reference sequence). The CDR3 runs 17 residues. Libraries were prepared by immunoSEQ multiplex PCR; TCRdb keeps only in-frame clonotypes and omits some of them. Among about 48,000 clones listed, approximately 92% were seen once. The sample in question was CD4+ T cells from peripheral blood mononuclear cells, obtained in the second trimester of pregnancy. V and J are TRBV19 and TRBJ1-4, with 8 bases identical to TRBD1. The receptor was isolated from a female donor in good health, enrolled as a control in a pregnancy study. The CDR3 region is CASSIRTGGDLNEKLFF. The CDR3 DNA is TGTGCCAGTAGTATCAGAACAGGGGGAGACCTTAATGAAAAACTGTTTTTT.